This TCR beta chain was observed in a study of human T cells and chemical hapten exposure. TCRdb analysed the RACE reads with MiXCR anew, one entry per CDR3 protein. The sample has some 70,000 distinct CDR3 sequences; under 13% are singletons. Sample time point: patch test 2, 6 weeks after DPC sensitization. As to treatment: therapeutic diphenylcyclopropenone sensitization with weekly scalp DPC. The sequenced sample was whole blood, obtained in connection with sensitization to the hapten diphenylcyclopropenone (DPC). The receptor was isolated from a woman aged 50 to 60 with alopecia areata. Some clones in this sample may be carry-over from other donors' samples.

The CDR3, as DNA: TGTGCCAGCGACTCCGCGGAACCGAACACTGAAGCTTTCTTT. This sequence encodes CASDSAEPNTEAFF. The V gene is TRBV11-1, the J gene TRBJ1-1; D is unclear. This CDR3 contains 14 residues. Germline V gene lookup returns CDR1 SGHAT and CDR2 FQDESV (reference sequence). The ends were cut back, 8 bases at V and 1 base at J, with 14 bases in the middle.